The present TCR beta chain was sequenced within a study of OX40 agonist ivuxolimab in advanced cancers. Study-level findings and limits: Average numbers of expanded clones were greater in CD8+ T cells than in CD4+.

V shed 0 bases and J shed 6 bases, with 17 bases lying between them. The CDR3 contains 16 residues. CDR1 and CDR2 from the germline V gene are SGDLS and YYNGEE. With regard to this clone: Its antigen is currently unknown.

Clones were sequenced by immunoSEQ multiplex PCR, and TCRdb holds only the in-frame ones, with some missing. The top ten clones hold about 0.78% of a sample with fewer than 80,000 clones, 80% to 90% of them seen once. Sequenced material: CD4+ or CD8+ T cells sorted from blood, taken in a trial of the OX40 agonist ivuxolimab. The J gene is TRBJ2-3, the V gene TRBV9; D possibly uses TRBD1 or TRBD2 (5 bases each). The TCR sequence derives from an adult with an advanced solid tumor such as melanoma, head and neck, liver or kidney cancer. As DNA, the CDR3 is TGTGCCAGCAGCGTAGAGGGGCGGCCATCGGGGGATACGCAGTATTTT. It translates to CASSVEGRPSGDTQYF.